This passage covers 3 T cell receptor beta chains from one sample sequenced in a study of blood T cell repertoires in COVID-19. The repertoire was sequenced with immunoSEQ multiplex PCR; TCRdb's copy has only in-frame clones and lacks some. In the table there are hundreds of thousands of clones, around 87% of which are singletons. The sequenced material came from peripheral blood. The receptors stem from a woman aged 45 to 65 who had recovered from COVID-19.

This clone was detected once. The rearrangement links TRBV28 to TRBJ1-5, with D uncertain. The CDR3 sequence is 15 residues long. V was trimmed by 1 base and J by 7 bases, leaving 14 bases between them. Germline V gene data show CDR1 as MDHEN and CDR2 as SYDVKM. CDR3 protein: CASSLYVRGGQPQHF. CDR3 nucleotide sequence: TGTGCCAGCAGTTTATACGTACGTGGCGGCCAGCCCCAGCATTTT.

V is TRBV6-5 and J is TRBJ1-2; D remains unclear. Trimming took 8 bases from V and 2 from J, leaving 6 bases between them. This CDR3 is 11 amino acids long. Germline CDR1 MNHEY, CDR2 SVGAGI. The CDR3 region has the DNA TGTGCCAGCGCGGAAAACTATGGCTACACCTTC. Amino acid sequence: CASAENYGYTF.

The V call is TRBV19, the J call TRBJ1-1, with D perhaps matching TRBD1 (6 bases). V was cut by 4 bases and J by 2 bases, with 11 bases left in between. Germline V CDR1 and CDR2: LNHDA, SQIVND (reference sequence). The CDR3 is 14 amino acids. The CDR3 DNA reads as TGTGCCAGTAGTAGAGTGGACAGAAACACTGAAGCTTTCTTT. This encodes CASSRVDRNTEAFF.